This entry concerns a single T cell receptor (beta chain). The junction departs from the called germline gene at one end, perhaps through a read error. This sample stems from a study of blood T cells in healthy people across ages. The second PCR ran about 6 to 11 cycles with a sample-barcoded 5' primer and J-beta primers. TCRdb reanalysed the 5' RACE reads using MiXCR and keeps one entry per CDR3 protein. The sample has about 1.8 million distinct CDR3 sequences, roughly 50% seen once. The CDR3 extends over 13 amino acids. Germline-derived CDR1 and CDR2 are DFQATT and SNEGSKA (reference sequence). Sequenced: blood. The gene calls are TRBV20-1 and TRBJ1-2, with D possibly matching TRBD1 (6 bases). This clonotype was sampled from a woman aged 40 to 49 in good health. CDR3 in amino acids: CSARTKTGYGHTF. In nucleotides, the CDR3 is TGCAGTGCAAGAACGAAGACAGGCTATGGCCACACCTTC.